This record looks at one T cell receptor (beta chain) sequence and its context. The clone's antigen remains unknown. A clone one base away is much larger, so this may be a read error. The data originate from a study of blood T cells in healthy people across ages (dated by TCRdb to about 2015). In terms of the full investigation: Template switching captured roughly one uniquely barcoded TCR beta cDNA molecule per two T cells in model experiments. The study measured age-related changes in TCR beta repertoire diversity using deep sequencing normalized with unique cDNA molecular identifiers. The donors were divided into four age groups: young (average around 17 years), middle-aged (approximately 39), aged (around 59) and long-lived (about 79). To avoid experimental bias, donors of different ages were spread randomly across the sequencing lanes. Two additional independent replicas of 1 million unique cDNA reads from the same blood draw were analyzed for two donors (one aged 18 to 29 and one aged 80 or older).

The CDR3, cysteine through phenylalanine, is 16 amino acids long. Only the CDR3 portion is preserved as DNA: 48 bases, with reading frame beginning at the first base. CDR1 is given as SGHTA and CDR2 as FQGTGA, both from the germline V gene. V loses 5 bases, J loses 7 bases, and the germline ends lie 24 bases apart. The donors were 40 or so Caucasian individuals from Russia, aged roughly 6 to 90 years, who were systemically healthy. Approximately 9.3 milliliters of peripheral blood were collected from each donor into EDTA-treated Vacutainer tubes. Ficoll-Paque density-gradient centrifugation was used to isolate PBMCs, with at least 7 million per sample. Total RNA, at least 6 micrograms per sample, was extracted from PBMCs with Trizol reagent. The percentages of naive CD45RAhigh/CD27high T cells were determined by flow cytometry on a PBMC aliquot from every donor. General study outcomes and caveats: Donor CMV infection status was unknown, potentially confounding age-related changes in expanded clonotypes. The percentage of naive T cells measured by flow cytometry correlated strongly with observed TCR beta diversity. Observed TCR beta diversity per million T cells fell roughly linearly with age, and a significant reduction was already apparent by age around 36. Estimates of total diversity from one million sequenced T cells were regarded as lower bounds and underestimates. Compared with the aged group, more naive CD4+ T cells, fewer expanded clones and increased TCR diversity were shown by the long-lived group, suggesting age selection. Because profiling used bulk unsorted PBMCs, naive and antigen-experienced compartments could not be compared conclusively.

Preparation of the library involved 5' RACE. Data came from an Illumina HiSeq 2500. A second PCR of about 6 to 12 cycles was run with a J-beta primer mix and a sample-barcoded 5' primer. Each TCR beta cDNA molecule received a unique molecular identifier from a template-switch 5' adaptor carrying 12 random nucleotides. Each sample yielded at least 2.5 million CDR3-containing paired-end reads. The Mint cDNA synthesis kit, primed by a TRBC-specific oligonucleotide, was used to synthesize first-strand cDNA from all RNA. After uracil-DNA glycosylase treatment, a first 18-cycle PCR used universal primers M1SS and BC2_uni_R on all cDNA. Concerning the study's data processing: Normalization of each sample was performed by random selection of 1 million high-quality reads, each carrying a distinct molecular identifier. Reads sharing molecular identifiers were discarded rather than binned into consensus sequences. MiTCR, with a Q25 quality threshold and the strictest error-elimination algorithm, was used for CDR3 identification, clonotype clustering and error correction. A nonparametric unseen species model using Euler transformation provided a lower-bound estimate of total TCR beta diversity. Starting from the raw public reads, TCRdb applied fastp trimming at Q25, assembled clones with MiXCR and retained in-frame beta chains. Entries are consolidated by CDR3 protein sequence, retaining the most common genes and DNA. The V and J calls were determined by TCRdb, not by the authors. In this sample the table shows 600,000 to 850,000 distinct CDR3 sequences, approximately 39% of which occur a single time. Of the sample, 20% to 25% is held by the ten largest clones.

The V gene is TRBV7-3 and the J gene is TRBJ2-7; the D gene is possibly TRBD2, with 7 bases matching. The sequencing input was blood. The source is a woman aged 55-69 years in good health. The CDR3 in this case is CASSTGTGGPYNEQYF. The nucleotides are TGTGCCAGCAGCACAGGGACCGGGGGGCCCTACAATGAGCAGTACTTC.